Below are 18 T cell receptor beta chains sequenced from a single sample in a study of CD8 T cells in Susac syndrome (dated by TCRdb to the late 2010s). Libraries were made using the immunoSEQ multiplex PCR assay. RNA was extracted using the RNeasy kit, and roughly 0.45 to 1 microgram was reverse transcribed with random hexamers. The public reads were reanalyzed by TCRdb: fastp trimming at Q25, MiXCR alignment, in-frame beta chains only. Duplicate CDR3 protein sequences are folded into a single record with the most common DNA and genes. The sample table lists under 85,000 distinct CDR3 sequences, about 94% of them with a count of one. Clones ranked in the top ten supply under 0.6% of the sample. Sample: CD8+ T cells from PBMCs. The receptors come from a human donor with multiple sclerosis.

This clonotype was observed a single time. The J gene is TRBJ2-7, the V gene TRBV6-4, with D perhaps assigned TRBD1 or TRBD2 (5 bases each). The ends were cut back, 7 bases at V and 6 bases at J, with 22 bases in the middle. CDR1 is MRHNA and CDR2 is SNTAGT in the germline V gene. The CDR3 sequence is 15 residues long. The DNA for the CDR3 is TGTGCCAGCATTGGAGTTCGACAGTCGAGGGCCGAGCAGTACTTC. Its protein product is CASIGVRQSRAEQYF.

The chain has TRBV11-2 and TRBJ2-7, with 7 bases lining up with TRBD2. The CDR3 is made up of 14 amino acids. Unmatched junction bases numbered 6, after V lost 4 bases and J lost 3 bases. Germline CDR1 and CDR2: SGHAT and FQNNGV. The CDR3 sequence is CASSSGTTSYEQYF. DNA of the CDR3: TGTGCCAGCAGCTCCGGGACTACCAGCTACGAGCAGTACTTC.

The rearrangement joins TRBV20-1 to TRBJ2-7, with D possibly being TRBD2 (5 bases). This CDR3 has 13 amino acids. CDR1 is DFQATT and CDR2 is SNEGSKA in the germline V gene (reference sequence). Trimming removed 0 bases at V and 5 bases at J, with 11 bases between. Here the CDR3 DNA reads TGCAGTGCTAGAGAACTCGGGGTCCACGAGCAGTACTTC. This gives the protein CSARELGVHEQYF.

The chain has TRBV12-3 or TRBV12-4 and TRBJ2-7, with D maybe TRBD1 (6 bases). The V gene lost 3 bases and the J gene lost 2 bases, with 11 bases spanning the gap. The length of the CDR3 is 14 residues. This CDR3 reads CASSLVTGTYEQYF. In DNA form, the CDR3 reads TGTGCCAGCAGTTTGGTCACAGGGACCTACGAGCAGTACTTC.

The chain uses TRBV20-1 and TRBJ2-7; no reliable D call. V gave up 6 bases and J gave up 3 bases, with 15 bases separating them. This CDR3 contains 13 residues. The germline V gene has CDR1 DFQATT and CDR2 SNEGSKA (reference sequence). This CDR3 is CSARGLERYEQYF. DNA of the CDR3: TGCAGTGCCCGCGGTCTGGAGCGCTACGAGCAGTACTTC.

The chain has TRBV27 and TRBJ2-2; TRBD1 aligns across 8 bases. Germline CDR1 reads MNHEY; CDR2 reads SMNVEV (reference sequence). V shed 6 bases, J shed 9 bases, and the junction held 9 bases outside the gene matches. The CDR3 has 14 residues. DNA of the CDR3: TGTGCCAGCAGGAGGACAGGGTTAAGGCGGGAGCTGTTTTTT. Translating it yields CASRRTGLRRELFF.

This rearrangement joins TRBV2 to TRBJ2-1; the D gene is possibly TRBD1 (6 bases). The CDR3 contains 16 residues. V was shortened by 8 bases and J by 2 bases, with 19 bases between the two germline ends. Per the germline V gene, CDR1 is SNHLY and CDR2 is FYNNEI. CDR3 bases: TGTGCCAGCCTTAACAAGCGAGGGGGAGCCTACAATGAGCAGTTCTTC. It yields the protein CASLNKRGGAYNEQFF.

The chain is built from TRBV20-1 and TRBJ1-1; no clear D gene. CDR3 length: 12 residues. From germline, CDR1 is DFQATT and CDR2 SNEGSKA (reference sequence). Trimming removed 1 base from V and 6 bases from J, with 9 bases in between. The CDR3 sequence is CSARVAEAEAFF. The CDR3 region has the DNA TGCAGTGCTAGAGTGGCCGAAGCTGAAGCTTTCTTT.

The J gene is TRBJ2-5, the V gene TRBV20-1; tentative D call: TRBD2 (5 bases). CDR3 length equals 15 residues. Trimming stripped 1 base from V and 1 base from J, with 13 bases between. Germline CDR1 and CDR2: DFQATT and SNEGSKA (reference sequence). CDR3 sequence reads: CSARAIGRGQETQYF. The CDR3 region has the DNA TGCAGTGCTAGAGCCATCGGTCGGGGCCAAGAGACCCAGTACTTC.

The rearrangement links TRBV4-1 to TRBJ1-1; 10 bases match TRBD1. The CDR3 spans 16 residues. Germline lookup yields CDR1 MGHRA and CDR2 YSYEKL. The V segment lost 1 base and the J segment 7 bases; nucleotides outside the gene matches: 9. The CDR3 nucleotides read TGCGCCAGCAGCCAAGCCTGGACAGGGGGGCTCAATGAAGCTTTCTTT. Its protein is CASSQAWTGGLNEAFF.

The chain recombines TRBV29-1 with TRBJ1-2; a weak D match, TRBD1 (5 bases). This CDR3 has 18 residues. In germline, CDR1 is SQVTM, CDR2 ANQGSEA. The germline V and J ends were trimmed by 0 bases and 3 bases, with 23 bases remaining between them. The CDR3 loop reads CSVEEGVPKRGSDYGYTF. The DNA for the CDR3 is TGCAGCGTTGAAGAAGGGGTGCCCAAAAGGGGTAGTGACTATGGCTACACCTTC.

The chain recombines TRBV5-4 with TRBJ2-7, with 9 positions matching TRBD1. With 0 bases clipped from V and 11 bases from J, the junction kept 6 bases outside the gene matches. The length of the CDR3 is 13 residues. Germline assignment: CDR1 SGHNT and CDR2 YYREEE (reference sequence). CDR3 amino acids: CASSLETGGGEYF. The CDR3 DNA follows: TGTGCCAGCAGCTTGGAGACAGGGGGGGGAGAGTACTTC.

This chain links TRBV19 with TRBJ2-7; 9 positions agree with TRBD2. Germline loops: CDR1 LNHDA, CDR2 SQIVND (reference sequence). The CDR3 is made up of 17 amino acids. The junction had 13 bases not matched to a gene; V was cut back by 4 bases and J by 3 bases. This chain's CDR3 is CASSTALSSGTLYEQYF. CDR3 in DNA: TGTGCCAGTAGTACAGCTTTATCTAGCGGGACCCTCTACGAGCAGTACTTC.

This clonotype turned up a few times. The chain links TRBV5-4 to TRBJ1-2, with 10 bases identical to TRBD1. This CDR3 is built from 13 residues. The trim removed 4 bases at V and 10 bases at J, leaving 7 bases unmatched. Looked up from germline, CDR1 is SGHNT and CDR2 is YYREEE (reference sequence). CDR3 amino acids: CASSPGTGVIYTF. CDR3 bases: TGTGCCAGCAGCCCCGGGACAGGGGTAATCTACACCTTC.

The V call is TRBV4-1, the J call TRBJ2-7; TRBD1 might be the D (5 bases). V gave up 1 base and J gave up 1 base, with 11 bases separating them. CDR3 length: 15 residues. Germline V gene sequence: CDR1 MGHRA, CDR2 YSYEKL. For the CDR3, the DNA is TGCGCCAGCAGCCAAGCCCTGACAGCTTCCTACGAGCAGTACTTC. Its translation: CASSQALTASYEQYF.

The chain carries TRBV12-3 or TRBV12-4 and TRBJ2-7; 7 bases are a match to TRBD2. With 7 bases clipped from V and 3 bases from J, the junction kept 6 bases outside the gene matches. The CDR3 length is 13 residues. CDR3 sequence reads: CASTIRGDYEQYF. DNA of the CDR3: TGTGCCAGCACCATACGGGGGGACTACGAGCAGTACTTC.

This clonotype came up once. This chain links TRBV7-9 with TRBJ2-7, with a weak D call TRBD1 (6 bases). The CDR3 runs 13 residues. V was cut by 5 bases and J by 4 bases, with 12 bases left in between. CDR1 SEHNR and CDR2 FQNEAQ come from the germline V gene (reference sequence). CDR3 protein: CASSLPGAYEQYF. In DNA, the CDR3 is TGTGCCAGCAGCCTTCCAGGGGCTTACGAGCAGTACTTC.

This chain's CDR3 is CASSLRQGGYEQYF. For the CDR3, the DNA is TGTGCCAGCAGCCTGAGACAGGGGGGCTACGAGCAGTACTTC. V is TRBV7-9 and J is TRBJ2-7, with 9 bases fitting TRBD1. The V and J ends lost 5 bases and 3 bases, in that order; junction bases with no gene match: 5. Germline V CDR1 and CDR2: SEHNR, FQNEAQ (reference sequence). This CDR3 spans 14 amino acids.